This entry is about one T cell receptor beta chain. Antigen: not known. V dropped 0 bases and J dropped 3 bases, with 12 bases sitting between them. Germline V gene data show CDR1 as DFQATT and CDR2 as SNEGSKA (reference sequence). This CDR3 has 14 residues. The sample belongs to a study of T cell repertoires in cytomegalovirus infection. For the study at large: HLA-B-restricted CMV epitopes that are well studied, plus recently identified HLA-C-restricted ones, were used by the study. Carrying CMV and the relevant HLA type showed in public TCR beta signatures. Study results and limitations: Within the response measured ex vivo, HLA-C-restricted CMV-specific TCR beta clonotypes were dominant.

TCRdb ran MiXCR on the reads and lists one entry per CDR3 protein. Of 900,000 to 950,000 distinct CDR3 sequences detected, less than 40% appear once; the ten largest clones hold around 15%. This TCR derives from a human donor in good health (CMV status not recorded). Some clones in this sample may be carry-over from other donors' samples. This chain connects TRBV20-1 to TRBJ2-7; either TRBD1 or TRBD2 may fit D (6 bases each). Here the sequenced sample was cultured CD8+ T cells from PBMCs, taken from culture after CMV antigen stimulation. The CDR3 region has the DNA TGCAGTGCTAGAGATCTTGGAGGGGGCTACGAGCAGTACTTC. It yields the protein CSARDLGGGYEQYF.